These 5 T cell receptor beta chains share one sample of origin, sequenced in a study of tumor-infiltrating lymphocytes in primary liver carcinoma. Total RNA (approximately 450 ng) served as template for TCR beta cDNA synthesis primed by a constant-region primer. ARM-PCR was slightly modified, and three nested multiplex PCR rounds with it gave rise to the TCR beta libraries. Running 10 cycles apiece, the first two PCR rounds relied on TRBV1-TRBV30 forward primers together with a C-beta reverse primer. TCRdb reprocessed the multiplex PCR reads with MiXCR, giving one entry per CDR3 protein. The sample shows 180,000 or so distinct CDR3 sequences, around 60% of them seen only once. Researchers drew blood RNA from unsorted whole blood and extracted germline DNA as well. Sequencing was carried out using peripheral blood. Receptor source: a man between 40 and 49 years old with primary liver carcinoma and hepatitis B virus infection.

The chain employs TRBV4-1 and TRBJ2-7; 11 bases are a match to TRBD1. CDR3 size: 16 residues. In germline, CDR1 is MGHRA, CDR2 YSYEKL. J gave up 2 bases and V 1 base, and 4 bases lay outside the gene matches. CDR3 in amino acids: CASSQGGTGGTYEQYF. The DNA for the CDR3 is TGCGCCAGCAGCCAAGGAGGGACAGGGGGAACCTACGAGCAGTACTTC.

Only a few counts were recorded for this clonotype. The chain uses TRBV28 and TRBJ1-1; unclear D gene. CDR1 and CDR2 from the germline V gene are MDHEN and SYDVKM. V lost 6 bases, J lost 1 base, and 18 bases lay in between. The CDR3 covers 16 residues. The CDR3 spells CASRPSLAGGNTEAFF. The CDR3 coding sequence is TGTGCCAGCAGACCCAGTCTAGCAGGCGGGAACACTGAAGCTTTCTTT. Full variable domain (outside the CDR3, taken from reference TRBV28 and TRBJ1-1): DVKVTQSSRYLVKRTGEKVFLECVQDMDHENMFWYRQDPGLGLRLIYFSYDVKMKEKGDIPEGYSVSREKKERFSLILESASTNQTSMYLCASRPSLAGGNTEAFFGQGTRLTVV.

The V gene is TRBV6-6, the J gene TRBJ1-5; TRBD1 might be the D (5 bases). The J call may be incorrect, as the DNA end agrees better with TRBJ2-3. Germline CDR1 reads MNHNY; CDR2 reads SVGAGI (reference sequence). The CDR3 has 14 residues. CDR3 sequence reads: CASSYIRGNQPQYF. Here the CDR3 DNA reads TGTGCCAGCAGTTACATTAGGGGTAATCAGCCCCAGTATTTT.

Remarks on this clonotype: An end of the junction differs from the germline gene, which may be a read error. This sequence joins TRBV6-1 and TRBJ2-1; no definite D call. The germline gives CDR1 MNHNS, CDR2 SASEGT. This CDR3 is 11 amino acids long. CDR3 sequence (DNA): TGTGCCAGCAGTGAGTGCCTGTTCGCGGTCTTC. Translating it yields CASSECLFAVF.

CDR3 sequence (DNA): TGTGCCAGCAGTTACGACAGGGCGGGAACTGAAGCTTTCTTT. It specifies CASSYDRAGTEAFF. This chain connects TRBV6-5 to TRBJ1-1, with 7 bases aligning to TRBD1. The J segment lost 5 bases and the V segment lost 2 bases, leaving 5 bases of the junction unmatched. The CDR3 sequence is 14 residues long. Per germline, CDR1 MNHEY and CDR2 SVGAGI.